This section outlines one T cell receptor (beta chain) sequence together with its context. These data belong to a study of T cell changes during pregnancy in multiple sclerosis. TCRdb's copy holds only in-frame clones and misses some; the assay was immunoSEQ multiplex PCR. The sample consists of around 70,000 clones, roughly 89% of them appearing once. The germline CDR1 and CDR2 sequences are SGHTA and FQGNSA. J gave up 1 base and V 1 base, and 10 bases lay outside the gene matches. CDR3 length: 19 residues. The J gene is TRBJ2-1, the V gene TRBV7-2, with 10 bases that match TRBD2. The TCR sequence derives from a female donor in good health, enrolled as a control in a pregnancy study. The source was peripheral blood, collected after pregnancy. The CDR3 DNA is TGTGCCAGCAGCTTAGAAGGGCTAGCGGGAGTGGGGTCCTACAATGAGCAGTTCTTC. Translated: CASSLEGLAGVGSYNEQFF.